The 27 T cell receptor beta chains listed next were all sequenced from one sample in a study of neurological immune-mediated disorders. TCRdb reanalysed the 5' RACE reads using MiXCR and keeps one entry per CDR3 protein. The data show roughly 20,000 distinct CDR3 sequences, approximately 15% seen once. Specimen: CD8+ T cells from blood. The source is a woman under 30 with multiple sclerosis.

This clonotype was detected many times. This chain connects TRBV15 to TRBJ1-5, with 12 bases aligning to TRBD1. Germline-derived CDR1 and CDR2 are LNHNV and YYDKDF (reference sequence). The CDR3 contains 17 residues. The V and J ends lost 0 bases and 3 bases, in that order; junction bases with no gene match: 3. CDR3 DNA sequence: TGTGCCACCAGCAGAGATAGGGACAGGGGGCCCAATCAGCCCCAGCATTTT. Translated, it gives CATSRDRDRGPNQPQHF.

This clonotype has just one count. The DNA of the CDR3 is TGTGCCAGCAGCTTATCCCCATCCGGGGATACGCAGTATTTT. This translates into CASSLSPSGDTQYF. V and J are TRBV7-3 and TRBJ2-3; D is unclear. The V and J ends lost 2 bases and 6 bases respectively, with 12 bases between them. CDR1 SGHTA and CDR2 FQGTGA come from the germline V gene. This CDR3 is 14 amino acids long. Together with reference TRBV7-3 and TRBJ2-3, the CDR3 gives the full variable domain: GAGVSQTPSNKVTEKGKYVELRCDPISGHTALYWYRQSLGQGPEFLIYFQGTGAADDSGLPNDRFFAVRPEGSVSTLKIQRTERGDSAVYLCASSLSPSGDTQYFGPGTRLTVL.

The V and J genes are TRBV20-1 and TRBJ1-1, with TRBD1 matching 11 bases. There are 14 residues in the CDR3. Per the germline V gene, CDR1 is DFQATT and CDR2 is SNEGSKA (reference sequence). The V gene end was trimmed by 2 bases and the J gene end by 4 bases; junction bases not matched to a gene: 3. CDR3 sequence: CSARRDRGFTEAFF. The CDR3 DNA reads as TGCAGTGCTAGACGGGACAGGGGGTTCACTGAAGCTTTCTTT.

In this sample, this clonotype turned up many times. The chain links TRBV12-3 or TRBV12-4 to TRBJ2-5, with 11 bases identical to TRBD1. The CDR3 spans 15 residues. V shed 5 bases, J shed 5 bases, and the junction held 7 bases outside the gene matches. The CDR3 region is CASSPGDRGIETQYF. The DNA of the CDR3 is TGTGCCAGCAGTCCTGGGGACAGGGGGATTGAGACCCAGTACTTC.

V usage is TRBV20-1 and J usage is TRBJ1-5; D possibly corresponds to TRBD1 (6 bases). The CDR3 sequence is 14 residues long. The germline gives CDR1 DFQATT, CDR2 SNEGSKA (reference sequence). The V end was cut by 6 bases, the J end by 0 bases, with 12 bases between. Here the CDR3 DNA reads TGCAGTGCGGACAGAGCAAATAGCAATCAGCCCCAGCATTTT. Translation gives CSADRANSNQPQHF.

In nucleotides, the CDR3 is TGCGCCAGCAGCCCGGGACAGGGGTTTCAGCCCCAGCATTTT. As protein: CASSPGQGFQPQHF. V is TRBV5-1 and J is TRBJ1-5; 10 bases fit TRBD1. V lost 4 bases, J lost 6 bases, and 4 bases stayed unmatched. In germline, CDR1 is SGHRS, CDR2 YFSETQ. The CDR3 totals 14 residues.

This clonotype was counted ten times or more. The CDR3 here is CSATEREYNEQFF. The CDR3 DNA is TGCAGTGCTACTGAGCGGGAGTACAATGAGCAGTTCTTC. The chain joins TRBV20-1 to TRBJ2-1; 8 nucleotides agree with TRBD2. This CDR3 comprises 13 residues. Germline V gives CDR1 DFQATT, CDR2 SNEGSKA (reference sequence). Trimming at V came to 4 bases and at J to 4 bases, leaving 3 bases not matched to a gene.

This clonotype was seen ten or more times. The chain joins TRBV5-4 to TRBJ2-3, with a weak D call TRBD2 (6 bases). The CDR3 is made up of 15 amino acids. The germline CDR1 and CDR2 sequences are SGHNT and YYREEE (reference sequence). V was clipped by 0 bases and J by 2 bases, with 10 bases between them. CDR3 nucleotide sequence: TGTGCCAGCAGCTTGGAACCGGGAGTCACAGATACGCAGTATTTT. Translating it yields CASSLEPGVTDTQYF.

This clonotype was detected ten times or more. This chain joins TRBV7-9 and TRBJ2-1; D not resolved. V was cut by 3 bases and J by 4 bases, with 13 bases left in between. The CDR3 covers 15 residues. Germline lookup yields CDR1 SEHNR and CDR2 FQNEAQ (reference sequence). CDR3 nucleotides: TGTGCCAGCAGCTTTTTACAGCCTGCGTACAATGAGCAGTTCTTC. Amino acids: CASSFLQPAYNEQFF.

This clonotype was seen at least ten times. V and J are TRBV29-1 and TRBJ2-7; TRBD1 is a possible D gene (7 bases). The germline gives CDR1 SQVTM, CDR2 ANQGSEA. V lost 2 bases to trimming and J lost 4 bases, with 15 bases between them. The CDR3 covers 14 residues. CDR3 amino acids: CSVELAGQSYEQYF. CDR3 DNA sequence: TGCAGCGTTGAATTGGCGGGACAGAGTTACGAGCAGTACTTC.

This clonotype was seen ten or more times. V and J are TRBV20-1 and TRBJ1-1, with a weak D call TRBD1 (5 bases). V lost 0 bases, J lost 0 bases, and 17 bases lay in between. Germline loops: CDR1 DFQATT, CDR2 SNEGSKA (reference sequence). The CDR3 spans 17 residues. For the CDR3, the DNA is TGCAGTGCTAGAGATACGACAGATACACTTCTGAACACTGAAGCTTTCTTT. Its translation is CSARDTTDTLLNTEAFF.

This clonotype ranks as medium-sized (0.01 to 0.1%). The CDR3 bases are TGTGCCAGCACCACAGGCAGGGGCCGCTATGGCTACACCTTC. Amino acids: CASTTGRGRYGYTF. This sequence joins TRBV27 and TRBJ1-2; weak D call: TRBD1 (6 bases). The V end was cut by 7 bases, the J end by 4 bases, with 16 bases between. The CDR3 runs 14 residues. Germline assignment: CDR1 MNHEY and CDR2 SMNVEV (reference sequence).

J is TRBJ1-2 and V is TRBV28; D is uncertain. The V and J ends lost 1 base and 4 bases respectively, with 13 bases between them. This CDR3 is 15 amino acids long. Germline V gives CDR1 MDHEN, CDR2 SYDVKM. CDR3 in amino acids: CASSLSSTRGYGYTF. The CDR3 DNA reads as TGTGCCAGCAGTTTATCTTCCACCCGCGGCTATGGCTACACCTTC.

This clonotype was seen many times. The V and J genes are TRBV29-1 and TRBJ2-3, with 8 bases identical to TRBD2. Per the germline V gene, CDR1 is SQVTM and CDR2 is ANQGSEA. The CDR3 spans 15 residues. The J segment lost 5 bases and the V segment lost 3 bases, leaving 10 bases of the junction unmatched. In nucleotides, the CDR3 is TGCAGCGTTGATGGGCTAGCGGGTCCCATAGATACGCAGTATTTT. The encoded protein is CSVDGLAGPIDTQYF.

This clonotype has ten or more counts. This chain uses TRBV12-3 or TRBV12-4 with TRBJ2-2; D is ambiguous. CDR3 length equals 15 residues. The ends were cut back, 6 bases at V and 0 bases at J, with 11 bases in the middle. The CDR3 here is CASSPLHANTGELFF. In nucleotides, the CDR3 is TGTGCCAGCAGCCCCCTGCACGCGAACACCGGGGAGCTGTTTTTT.

This clonotype was seen repeatedly, ten times or more. The V and J genes are TRBV5-1 and TRBJ2-7, with 7 nucleotides matching TRBD1. The CDR3 runs to 16 residues. J was trimmed by 6 bases and V by 4 bases; bases with no gene match: 16. Germline loops: CDR1 SGHRS, CDR2 YFSETQ. DNA for the CDR3: TGCGCCAGCAGCCTCTTTTCCAGGGGGAATCTAAGCGAGCAGTACTTC. This gives the protein CASSLFSRGNLSEQYF.

This clonotype was seen repeatedly, ten times or more. The rearrangement uses TRBV20-1 and TRBJ1-2, with D possibly TRBD1 on 5 matching bases. The V gene's germline CDR1 is DFQATT and CDR2 SNEGSKA (reference sequence). The CDR3 loop spans 14 amino acids. V was clipped by 3 bases and J by 3 bases, with 14 bases between them. Written as DNA, the CDR3 is TGCAGTGCTAGCTCCAGGGTGTGGGACTATGGCTACACCTTC. Translating it yields CSASSRVWDYGYTF.

This clonotype was seen ten or more times. In DNA form, the CDR3 reads TGTGCCAGTCTGTCCCTGGATGAGCAGTTCTTC. Translated, it gives CASLSLDEQFF. This chain uses TRBV27 with TRBJ2-1; D is uncertain. Germline CDR1 reads MNHEY; CDR2 reads SMNVEV (reference sequence). Trimming left V 9 bases short and J 8 bases short, with 11 bases between. CDR3 size: 11 residues.

This clonotype was counted ten times or more. The rearrangement joins TRBV10-3 to TRBJ2-1, with a tentative D call TRBD2 (5 bases). Germline V gene data show CDR1 as ENHRY and CDR2 as SYGVKD. The CDR3 consists of 17 residues. Trimming took off 2 bases at V and 0 bases at J, with 14 bases between the two ends. The CDR3, as DNA: TGTGCCATCAGTGAGACAATGGCAGCGGCCTCCTACAATGAGCAGTTCTTC. Residues: CAISETMAAASYNEQFF.

This clonotype was seen repeatedly, ten times or more. V gene TRBV20-1 combines with J gene TRBJ2-5, with D possibly matching TRBD2 (6 bases). From germline, CDR1 is DFQATT and CDR2 SNEGSKA (reference sequence). Trimming shortened V by 8 bases and J by 3 bases, and 19 bases separated the two germline ends. There are 14 residues in the CDR3. The CDR3 DNA follows: TGCAGTTGCGCAATTGGGACTCCCGAAGAGACCCAGTACTTC. It encodes CSCAIGTPEETQYF.

At least ten counts were recorded for this clonotype. The gene calls are TRBV20-1 and TRBJ1-5; D gene ambiguous. V lost 1 base and J lost 5, with 12 bases in between. The CDR3 contains 14 residues. CDR1 and CDR2 from the germline V gene are DFQATT and SNEGSKA (reference sequence). The DNA of the CDR3 is TGCAGTGCTAGAGCGAAGGTGAACTATCAGCCCCAGCATTTT. This translates into CSARAKVNYQPQHF.

This clonotype has ten or more counts. This chain uses TRBV7-8 with TRBJ1-1, with D unclear. The CDR3 has 12 residues. Germline CDR1 is SGHVS and CDR2 is FQNEAQ. V gave up 1 base and J gave up 10 bases, with 10 bases separating them. CDR3 residues: CASSLEWGVAFF. DNA of the CDR3: TGTGCCAGCAGCTTAGAGTGGGGTGTAGCTTTCTTT.

This clonotype came up many times. V usage is TRBV11-3 and J usage is TRBJ2-3; 10 nucleotides align to TRBD1. V shed 6 bases and J 1 base; nucleotides not matched to a gene: 16. CDR1 and CDR2 from the germline V gene are SGHNT and YENEEA. The CDR3 has 19 amino acids. The CDR3 loop is CASSYDRDRGPSGTDTQYF. The CDR3, as DNA: TGTGCCAGCAGTTACGACCGGGACAGGGGACCGTCGGGCACAGATACGCAGTATTTT. Drawing the rest from reference TRBV11-3 and TRBJ2-3, the complete variable domain is EAGVVQSPRYKIIEKKQPVAFWCNPISGHNTLYWYLQNLGQGPELLIRYENEEAVDDSQLPKDRFSAERLKGVDSTLKIQPAELGDSAVYLCASSYDRDRGPSGTDTQYFGPGTRLTVL.

This clonotype is medium-sized. The V gene is TRBV10-1, the J gene TRBJ2-3, with D possibly matching TRBD2 (6 bases). V was clipped by 8 bases and J by 4 bases, with 16 bases between them. The CDR3 has 14 amino acids. Germline loops: CDR1 WNHNN, CDR2 SYGVQD (reference sequence). The CDR3 region has the DNA TGCGCCAGCGCGCGGGATCTAAGCGCAGATACGCAGTATTTT. This gives the protein CASARDLSADTQYF.

This clonotype was detected many times. The chain carries TRBV15 and TRBJ2-7; D remains ambiguous. The CDR3 sequence is 14 residues long. The germline gives CDR1 LNHNV, CDR2 YYDKDF (reference sequence). V gave up 3 bases and J gave up 3 bases, with 12 bases separating them. The CDR3: CATSSRRDNYEQYF. The CDR3, as DNA: TGTGCCACCAGCAGCCGAAGAGACAACTACGAGCAGTACTTC.

This chain joins TRBV5-1 and TRBJ1-5, with D uncertain. CDR3 length: 13 residues. The germline V gene encodes CDR1 SGHRS and CDR2 YFSETQ. Trimming removed 0 bases at V and 7 bases at J, with 8 bases between. CDR3 sequence: CASSLEGGQPQHF. The CDR3 bases are TGCGCCAGCAGCTTGGAGGGAGGCCAGCCCCAGCATTTT.

The sample holds one count of this clonotype. In nucleotides, the CDR3 is TGCAGTGTTCCGGACAGGGCGGATGGCTACACCTTC. It translates to CSVPDRADGYTF. The chain uses TRBV20-1 and TRBJ1-2; TRBD1 agrees at 8 bases. CDR1 and CDR2 from the germline V gene are DFQATT and SNEGSKA (reference sequence). V lost 7 bases and J lost 6; bases outside the gene matches: 7. This CDR3 is built from 12 residues.